This T cell receptor beta chain was observed in a study of blood T cell repertoires in COVID-19. Study summary: Italy, Spain and the United States were the sources of the convalescent and acute COVID-19 samples. T cells, B-cell-depleted T cells, or PBMCs supplied cDNA or gDNA.

The ends lost 4 bases at V and 0 bases at J; junction bases unmatched: 5. The length of the CDR3 is 14 residues. Germline loops: CDR1 SQVTM, CDR2 ANQGSEA. In the original workflow: By means of reference gene primer amplification, nucleated cell counts were estimated. Assay: immunoSEQ multiplex PCR; the TCRdb copy retains only in-frame clones and omits some. Clone size and the V and J calls come from that table; the DNA yielded D and trimming. This table holds tens of thousands of clones, approximately 86% found once. This chain links TRBV29-1 with TRBJ1-2; 7 bases map to TRBD1. The clonotype was recovered from a woman in her fifties or sixties with acute or convalescent COVID-19. Sequencing was done on a sample of peripheral blood. The CDR3 sequence: CSVVGQLANYGYTF. CDR3 DNA: TGCAGCGTTGTGGGACAGTTAGCTAACTATGGCTACACCTTC.